This T cell receptor (beta chain) was recovered during a study of T cell responses to AZD1222 COVID-19 vaccine. Whole-study results and caveats: Increases in Spike-specific TCR breadth and depth were seen after two AZD1222 doses.

A remark on this clone: Its cognate antigen is unknown.

Only in-frame clones appear in the TCRdb table, and some are missing; sequencing was by immunoSEQ multiplex PCR. The sample has about 170,000 clones; just over 90% are singletons. Germline loops: CDR1 SEHNR, CDR2 FQNEAQ (reference sequence). This CDR3 region has 12 residues. With 9 bases removed from V and 10 bases from J, the gap between germline ends came to 13 bases. J is TRBJ1-6 and V is TRBV7-9; D is undetermined. This receptor was identified in an adult in good health. This specimen consisted of peripheral blood, obtained on day 0 of AZD1222 vaccination. DNA of the CDR3: TGTGCCAGTGGATCCTTAAGATCACCCCTCCACTTT. It encodes CASGSLRSPLHF.